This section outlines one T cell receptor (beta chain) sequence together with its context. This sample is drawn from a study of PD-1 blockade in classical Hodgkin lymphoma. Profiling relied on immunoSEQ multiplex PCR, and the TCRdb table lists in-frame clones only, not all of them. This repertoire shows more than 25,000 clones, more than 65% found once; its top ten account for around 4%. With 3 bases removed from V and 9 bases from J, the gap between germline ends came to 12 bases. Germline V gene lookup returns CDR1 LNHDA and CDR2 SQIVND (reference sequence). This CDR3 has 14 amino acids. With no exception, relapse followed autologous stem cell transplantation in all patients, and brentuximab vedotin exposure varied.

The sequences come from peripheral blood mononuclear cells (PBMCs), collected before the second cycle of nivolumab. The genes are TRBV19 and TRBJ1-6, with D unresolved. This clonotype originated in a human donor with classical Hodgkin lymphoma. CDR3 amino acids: CASSISGVASPLHF. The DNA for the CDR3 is TGTGCCAGTAGTATTTCCGGGGTGGCTTCACCCCTCCACTTT.